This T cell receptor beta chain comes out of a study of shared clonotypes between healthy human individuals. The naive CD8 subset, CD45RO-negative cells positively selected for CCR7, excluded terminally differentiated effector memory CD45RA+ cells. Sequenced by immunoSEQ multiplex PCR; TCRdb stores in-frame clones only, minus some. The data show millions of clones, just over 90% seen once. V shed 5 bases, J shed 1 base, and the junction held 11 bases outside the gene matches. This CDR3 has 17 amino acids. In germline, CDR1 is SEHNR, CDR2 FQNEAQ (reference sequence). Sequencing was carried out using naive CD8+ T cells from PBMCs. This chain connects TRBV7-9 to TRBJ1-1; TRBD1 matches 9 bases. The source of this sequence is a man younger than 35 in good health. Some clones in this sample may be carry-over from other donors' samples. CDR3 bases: TGTGCCAGCAGCCCCCGGGGACAGGGAGGAAAGAACACTGAAGCTTTCTTT. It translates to CASSPRGQGGKNTEAFF.